This T cell receptor (beta chain) was obtained from a study of neurological immune-mediated disorders. CDR3 size: 16 residues. Trimming removed 1 base at V and 4 bases at J, with 17 bases between. CDR1 is SGHRS and CDR2 is YFSETQ in the germline V gene. This clonotype was seen at least ten times. The cDNA came from 5'RACE, which used 10-nucleotide random UMIs. TCRdb re-called the 5' RACE reads with MiXCR, one entry per CDR3 protein. Altogether about 66,000 distinct CDR3 sequences are present, approximately 5.2% being singletons, with the ten largest covering around 2.8%. Specimen: PBMCs. The chain joins TRBV5-1 to TRBJ1-1; D uncertain. The receptor's source is a woman in her twenties or thirties with multiple sclerosis. The CDR3 loop reads CASSLLTAVVGTEAFF. DNA of the CDR3: TGCGCCAGCAGCTTGTTGACTGCCGTTGTTGGCACTGAAGCTTTCTTT.